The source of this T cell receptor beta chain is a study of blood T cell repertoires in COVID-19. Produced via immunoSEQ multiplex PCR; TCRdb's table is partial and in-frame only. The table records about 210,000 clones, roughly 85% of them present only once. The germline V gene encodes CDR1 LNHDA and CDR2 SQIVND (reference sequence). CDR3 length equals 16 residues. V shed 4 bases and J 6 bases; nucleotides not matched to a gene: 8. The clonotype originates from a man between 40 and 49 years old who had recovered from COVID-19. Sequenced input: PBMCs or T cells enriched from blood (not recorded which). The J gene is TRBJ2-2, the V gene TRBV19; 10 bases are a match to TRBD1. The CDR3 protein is CASSSRDRGKAGELFF. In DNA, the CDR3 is TGTGCCAGTAGTAGCCGGGACAGGGGAAAAGCCGGGGAGCTGTTTTTT.